In this sample, the clone carrying this TCR beta chain turned up many times. Germline V gene lookup returns CDR1 SGHAT and CDR2 FQDESV (reference sequence). Trimming removed 5 bases from V and 0 bases from J; junction bases left unmatched: 11. The CDR3 runs to 19 residues. The data belong to a study of T cells after yellow fever vaccination. One entry per CDR3 protein results from TCRdb running MiXCR on the 5' RACE reads. The sample carries about 320,000 distinct CDR3 sequences, around 6.8% recorded once. This sequence was found in a man aged 18 to 29 who received the YFV17D yellow fever vaccine. The source material was PBMCs, sampled around 45 days after the first yellow fever vaccination. The chain couples TRBV11-1 to TRBJ2-5, with TRBD2 matching over 14 bases. The CDR3, as DNA: TGTGCCAGCAGCGCCGGGACTAGCGGGGGCCCAGGGTACCAAGAGACCCAGTACTTC. Translating gives CASSAGTSGGPGYQETQYF.